Each of the 6 T cell receptor beta chains below was sequenced from the same sample in a study of T-cell reconstitution after alpha-beta-depleted transplantation in children. Preparation of the TCRbeta library used unique molecular identifiers. A single record per CDR3 protein comes from TCRdb applying MiXCR to the PCR reads. The table lists about 250,000 distinct CDR3 sequences, 20% to 30% of them singletons, with about 4.8% in the top ten. Sequencing used PBMCs, mostly from graft donor cells, obtained 360 days after TCRalphabeta/CD19-depleted stem cell transplant. Receptors were obtained from a female patient aged 2-15 years who had a stem cell transplant for congenital amegakaryocytic thrombocytopenia, so the T cells may come from the graft donor.

The sample holds a few counts of this clonotype. The chain carries TRBV4-2 and TRBJ2-5, with D possibly matching TRBD2 (5 bases). The CDR3 sequence is 16 residues long. Germline V gene lookup returns CDR1 LGHNA and CDR2 YNFKEQ. With 3 bases removed from V and 5 bases from J, the gap between germline ends came to 19 bases. The DNA of the CDR3 is TGTGCCAGCAGCCACCTACCTCCTCGGGGTGAGGAGACCCAGTACTTC. It codes for CASSHLPPRGEETQYF.

This clonotype was detected a few times. This rearrangement joins TRBV15 to TRBJ2-7; a possible D gene is TRBD1 (5 bases). The V end lost 3 bases, the J end lost 2 bases, and 11 bases lay between the germline ends. The CDR3 totals 14 residues. Germline V gives CDR1 LNHNV, CDR2 YYDKDF (reference sequence). This CDR3 is CATSRDTGAYEQYF. The DNA of the CDR3 is TGTGCCACCAGCAGGGACACAGGAGCCTACGAGCAGTACTTC.

This clonotype was counted many times. V usage is TRBV12-3 or TRBV12-4 and J usage is TRBJ1-1, with no clear D. The CDR3 contains 12 residues. Between the trimmed V and J ends, which lost 2 bases and 4 bases, there was a span of 5 bases. For the CDR3, the DNA is TGTGCCAGCAGTTTAACGGGCACTGAAGCTTTCTTT. Residues: CASSLTGTEAFF.

V is TRBV4-2 and J is TRBJ1-4, with TRBD1 matching 8 bases. The CDR3 sequence is 15 residues long. Looked up from germline, CDR1 is LGHNA and CDR2 is YNFKEQ. J gave up 8 bases and V 1 base, and 6 bases lay outside the gene matches. Here the CDR3 DNA reads TGTGCCAGCAGCCAAGTGGACAGGGATAGCGAAAAACTGTTTTTT. This translates into CASSQVDRDSEKLFF.

CDR3 amino acids: CASSDPGLAAINEQFF. For the CDR3, the DNA is TGTGCCAGCAGTGATCCGGGACTAGCGGCAATCAATGAGCAGTTCTTC. The rearrangement uses TRBV25-1 and TRBJ2-1; 11 positions match TRBD2. J lost 6 bases, V lost 3 bases, and 7 bases had no gene match. The germline gives CDR1 MGHDK, CDR2 SYGVNS. This CDR3 has 16 amino acids.

The chain recombines TRBV3-1 with TRBJ1-4, with TRBD1 as a possible D gene (5 bases). The CDR3 is made up of 14 amino acids. In germline, CDR1 is LGHDT, CDR2 YNNKEL (reference sequence). V was clipped by 0 bases and J by 7 bases, with 9 bases between them. The CDR3 region has the DNA TGTGCCAGCAGCCAAGATTCCCAGGGTGAAAAACTGTTTTTT. Its protein product is CASSQDSQGEKLFF.